Each of the 32 T cell receptor beta chains below was sequenced from the same sample in a study of T-cell reconstitution after alpha-beta-depleted transplantation in children. Library preparation (for TCRbeta) was performed with unique molecular identifiers. MiXCR, run by TCRdb on the PCR reads, gives a single entry per CDR3 protein. Among roughly 350,000 distinct CDR3 sequences listed, around a tenth were seen once. The sample in question was PBMCs from the stem cell graft donor, obtained from the stem cell graft. These receptors were collected from a human donor who donated a stem cell graft to a child with acute lymphoblastic leukemia.

This clonotype has just a few counts. This chain joins TRBV7-9 and TRBJ2-5, with 9 bases matching TRBD1. The germline V gene has CDR1 SEHNR and CDR2 FQNEAQ (reference sequence). The CDR3 contains 16 residues. After removal of 6 bases from V and 5 bases from J, the junction contained 13 bases not matched to a gene. This CDR3 reads CASSSGPGQGRETQYF. CDR3 nucleotide sequence: TGTGCCAGCAGTTCCGGCCCGGGACAGGGAAGGGAGACCCAGTACTTC.

This clonotype was seen repeatedly, ten times or more. The rearrangement links TRBV28 to TRBJ2-3; TRBD1 agrees at 8 bases. The CDR3 sequence is 15 residues long. Trimming took 0 bases from V and 1 from J; bases not matched to a gene: 0. The germline V gene encodes CDR1 MDHEN and CDR2 SYDVKM. The CDR3 DNA reads as TGTGCCAGCAGTTTATGGACAGGGGGCACAGATACGCAGTATTTT. Translating it yields CASSLWTGGTDTQYF.

In this sample, this clonotype turned up many times. V usage is TRBV5-6 and J usage is TRBJ2-1; perhaps TRBD2 as D (5 bases). The length of the CDR3 is 13 residues. Trimming removed 2 bases at V and 5 bases at J, with 8 bases between. Germline values: CDR1 SGHDT, CDR2 YYEEEE. This CDR3 is CASSFTRNNEQFF. The CDR3 bases are TGTGCCAGCAGCTTCACTAGGAACAATGAGCAGTTCTTC.

This clonotype was detected many times. This chain joins TRBV7-6 and TRBJ2-2, with TRBD2 identical over 9 bases. Per the germline V gene, CDR1 is SGHVS and CDR2 is FNYEAQ. This CDR3 region has 18 residues. Trimming took 5 bases from V and 0 from J; bases not matched to a gene: 10. The chain's CDR3 is CASSLVIAGEANTGELFF. The CDR3 nucleotides read TGTGCCAGCAGCCTGGTAATAGCGGGAGAGGCGAACACCGGGGAGCTGTTTTTT.

The rearrangement joins TRBV18 to TRBJ2-2; D unresolved. V lost 2 bases, J lost 2 bases, and 9 bases lay in between. This CDR3 region has 15 residues. The germline V gene has CDR1 KGHSH and CDR2 LQKENI. The CDR3, as DNA: TGTGCCAGCTCACCAAACAGCTATAACACCGGGGAGCTGTTTTTT. Protein product: CASSPNSYNTGELFF.

This clonotype has just a few counts. This chain joins TRBV5-1 and TRBJ1-1; D not certain. V shed 0 bases and J shed 5 bases, with 11 bases lying between them. The germline CDR1 and CDR2 sequences are SGHRS and YFSETQ. The CDR3 totals 14 residues. The CDR3 nucleotides are TGCGCCAGCAGCTTGGATGGTGGGAGAACTGAAGCTTTCTTT. This gives the protein CASSLDGGRTEAFF.

This chain connects TRBV6-1 to TRBJ2-5; D is unclear. The germline V gene has CDR1 MNHNS and CDR2 SASEGT. CDR3 length: 13 amino acids. The V and J ends lost 2 bases and 5 bases respectively, with 9 bases between them. CDR3 coding DNA: TGTGCCAGCAGTGAAACGGAAGGGGAGACCCAGTACTTC. Translating it yields CASSETEGETQYF.

This clonotype was counted between two and nine times. The rearrangement links TRBV5-1 to TRBJ2-5; D may be TRBD2 (6 bases). V lost 7 bases and J 4 bases, leaving 11 bases between the germline ends. The CDR3 contains 12 residues. Germline CDR1 and CDR2: SGHRS and YFSETQ. The CDR3 loop is CASGPSVETQYF. The CDR3 DNA is TGCGCCAGCGGACCTAGCGTAGAGACCCAGTACTTC.

This clonotype was detected a few times. The V gene is TRBV20-1, the J gene TRBJ2-4; tentatively, D is TRBD1 or TRBD2 (7 bases each). CDR3 length: 17 residues. V dropped 3 bases and J dropped 5 bases, with 23 bases sitting between them. The germline V gene encodes CDR1 DFQATT and CDR2 SNEGSKA (reference sequence). As DNA, the CDR3 is TGCAGTGCTAGCGCAGGGGGGGAAGCGGTTGCTGAAAACATTCAGTACTTC. This codes for CSASAGGEAVAENIQYF.

V usage is TRBV5-6 and J usage is TRBJ2-7, with D hard to call. The germline gives CDR1 SGHDT, CDR2 YYEEEE. Trimming pared 3 bases from V and 3 bases from J, leaving 16 bases between. This CDR3 comprises 15 residues. The CDR3 DNA sequence: TGTGCCAGCAGCTCCGAGTTCCTACAAAGCTACGAGCAGTACTTC. Encoded protein: CASSSEFLQSYEQYF.

The V gene is TRBV27, the J gene TRBJ2-1; the D call may be TRBD1 or TRBD2 (6 bases each). The V end was cut by 6 bases, the J end by 6 bases, with 15 bases between. CDR1 and CDR2 (germline): MNHEY, SMNVEV (reference sequence). The length of the CDR3 is 14 residues. DNA for the CDR3: TGTGCCAGCAGCCCGGAGGGACAAACCAATGAGCAGTTCTTC. It yields the protein CASSPEGQTNEQFF.

The chain uses TRBV4-3 and TRBJ2-7; D might be TRBD2 (6 bases). This CDR3 has 18 amino acids. Germline V gives CDR1 LGHNA, CDR2 YSLEER. V dropped 0 bases and J dropped 0 bases, with 18 bases sitting between them. Here the CDR3 reads CASSQDFQGGEVSYEQYF. The CDR3 DNA follows: TGCGCCAGCAGCCAAGATTTTCAGGGAGGTGAGGTCTCCTACGAGCAGTACTTC.

A remark on this clonotype: Given a much more abundant clone one base away, this may be a read error. The chain combines TRBV20-1 with TRBJ2-1, with D perhaps matching TRBD2 (6 bases). Germline CDR1 DFQATT, CDR2 SNEGSKA (reference sequence). V lost 4 bases to trimming and J lost 4 bases, with 14 bases between them. CDR3 length: 14 residues. CDR3 nucleotide sequence: TGCAGTGCTAAGCGCCTAGCGAGATACAATGAGCAGTTCTTC. Protein sequence: CSAKRLARYNEQFF.

The chain uses TRBV6-2 or TRBV6-3 and TRBJ2-7; D remains unclear. The CDR3 consists of 13 residues. CDR1 MNHEY and CDR2 SVGEGT come from the germline V gene. V was clipped by 5 bases and J by 4 bases, with 12 bases between them. CDR3 sequence: CASSNALGYEQYF. The CDR3 bases are TGTGCCAGCAGTAACGCTTTAGGTTACGAGCAGTACTTC.

The chain carries TRBV7-2 and TRBJ2-7; D is possibly TRBD2 (5 bases). The CDR3 extends over 13 amino acids. Germline V gene data show CDR1 as SGHTA and CDR2 as FQGNSA. With 5 bases removed from V and 4 bases from J, the gap between germline ends came to 12 bases. CDR3 region: CASSPVAGYEQYF. The CDR3 region has the DNA TGTGCCAGCAGCCCCGTGGCGGGTTACGAGCAGTACTTC.

The chain has TRBV30 and TRBJ2-7; maybe TRBD1 (6 bases). The CDR3 is 13 amino acids. Germline CDR1 reads GTSNPN; CDR2 reads SVGIG (reference sequence). V was shortened by 8 bases and J by 2 bases, with 16 bases between the two germline ends. This CDR3 reads CAGTHRAPYEQYF. CDR3 DNA: TGTGCCGGGACCCACAGGGCCCCCTACGAGCAGTACTTC.

This clonotype was detected many times. The chain recombines TRBV5-1 with TRBJ2-1; 8 nucleotides match TRBD2. The CDR3 runs 16 residues. Germline V gives CDR1 SGHRS, CDR2 YFSETQ. After removal of 4 bases from V and 8 bases from J, the junction contained 14 bases not matched to a gene. The CDR3 region is CASSERPGLVSDEQFF. The DNA for the CDR3 is TGCGCCAGCAGCGAACGGCCGGGACTAGTTAGCGATGAGCAGTTCTTC.

The chain combines TRBV5-1 with TRBJ2-3; 10 bases fit TRBD1. This CDR3 comprises 16 residues. The germline V gene encodes CDR1 SGHRS and CDR2 YFSETQ. V trimming: 1 base; J trimming: 5 bases; junction bases outside the gene matches: 7. DNA of the CDR3: TGCGCCAGCAGCTTGTCCGACAGGGGGCAGGGAGATACGCAGTATTTT. This sequence encodes CASSLSDRGQGDTQYF.

There are a few counts of this clonotype. The V call is TRBV7-2, the J call TRBJ2-3; D unclear. Trimming pared 5 bases from V and 0 bases from J, leaving 12 bases between. The CDR3 contains 15 residues. From germline, CDR1 is SGHTA and CDR2 FQGNSA. The chain's CDR3 is CASSPVRHSTDTQYF. The CDR3, as DNA: TGTGCCAGCAGCCCGGTACGCCATAGCACAGATACGCAGTATTTT.

This clonotype has ten or more counts. The CDR3 spells CASSQGSRSYGYTF. The CDR3 coding sequence is TGCGCCAGCAGCCAAGGTAGCAGGAGCTATGGCTACACCTTC. The J gene is TRBJ1-2, the V gene TRBV4-3; D is unclear. The CDR3 covers 14 residues. Germline loops: CDR1 LGHNA, CDR2 YSLEER. Trimming shortened V by 1 base and J by 4 bases, and 10 bases separated the two germline ends.

There are many counts of this clonotype. The chain employs TRBV20-1 and TRBJ1-4, with a weak D call TRBD1 (6 bases). Germline CDR1 DFQATT, CDR2 SNEGSKA (reference sequence). V shed 6 bases and J shed 0 bases, with 14 bases lying between them. This CDR3 has 15 residues. CDR3 bases: TGCAGTGCCATAGACGACAGGTCAACTAATGAAAAACTGTTTTTT. Residues: CSAIDDRSTNEKLFF.

CDR3 loop: CSARGPTDSYNEQFF. The CDR3 DNA reads TGCAGTGCTAGAGGCCCGACGGACTCCTACAATGAGCAGTTCTTC. The chain links TRBV20-1 to TRBJ2-1; D is unclear. The ends were cut back, 1 base at V and 0 bases at J, with 10 bases in the middle. In germline, CDR1 is DFQATT, CDR2 SNEGSKA (reference sequence). The CDR3 spans 15 residues.

This clonotype came up many times. The chain has TRBV6-5 and TRBJ2-5, with a possible D match to TRBD1 (5 bases). Per the germline V gene, CDR1 is MNHEY and CDR2 is SVGAGI. This CDR3 contains 15 residues. Trimming removed 0 bases from V and 5 bases from J, with 13 bases in between. The CDR3 DNA follows: TGTGCCAGCAGTTACTCTGGCAGGGCCGGGGAGACCCAGTACTTC. Translation: CASSYSGRAGETQYF.

The rearrangement links TRBV7-3 to TRBJ2-7; TRBD2 aligns across 8 bases. CDR1 and CDR2 (germline): SGHTA, FQGTGA. The ends lost 4 bases at V and 2 bases at J; junction bases unmatched: 4. This CDR3 is built from 14 residues. The CDR3: CASSSVAGPYEQYF. Here the CDR3 DNA reads TGTGCCAGCAGCTCGGTAGCGGGACCCTACGAGCAGTACTTC.

This clonotype was seen many times. This sequence joins TRBV5-4 and TRBJ2-2; D not resolved. This CDR3 has 12 residues. The germline V gene encodes CDR1 SGHNT and CDR2 YYREEE (reference sequence). V was cut by 3 bases and J by 8 bases, with 8 bases left in between. In DNA, the CDR3 is TGTGCCAGCAGCTCCCCCCCTGGGGAGCTGTTTTTT. This encodes CASSSPPGELFF.

The table lists this clonotype with many counts. This chain joins TRBV29-1 and TRBJ2-1, with 14 bases identical to TRBD2. The V segment lost 7 bases and the J segment 0 bases; nucleotides outside the gene matches: 8. CDR1 SQVTM and CDR2 ANQGSEA come from the germline V gene. The CDR3 is 17 amino acids. The CDR3 DNA reads TGCAGCGCCCTGGGACTAGCGGGAGATAGCTCCTACAATGAGCAGTTCTTC. It yields the protein CSALGLAGDSSYNEQFF.

The sample holds many counts of this clonotype. This chain joins TRBV28 and TRBJ2-7; no clear D gene. V lost 6 bases, J lost 3 bases, and 15 bases lay in between. Per germline, CDR1 MDHEN and CDR2 SYDVKM. CDR3 length: 14 amino acids. The CDR3 here is CASSPSDTIYEQYF. In DNA, the CDR3 is TGTGCCAGCAGCCCCTCCGACACGATCTACGAGCAGTACTTC.

This clonotype was seen ten or more times. This sequence joins TRBV4-3 and TRBJ2-1, with TRBD2 identical over 13 bases. With V trimmed by 1 base and J by 5 bases, 2 bases remained unmatched. The germline V gene has CDR1 LGHNA and CDR2 YSLEER. This CDR3 is built from 16 residues. CDR3 region: CASSQATSGRNNEQFF. CDR3 nucleotides: TGCGCCAGCAGCCAAGCGACTAGCGGGAGGAACAATGAGCAGTTCTTC.

This clonotype was seen more than once but under ten times. The V call is TRBV11-1, the J call TRBJ2-1; D uncertain. V was pared by 0 bases and J by 0 bases, with 6 bases between. CDR1 is SGHAT and CDR2 is FQDESV in the germline V gene (reference sequence). The CDR3 contains 15 residues. The CDR3 protein is CASSLAIVSYNEQFF. CDR3 in DNA: TGTGCCAGCAGCTTAGCAATCGTCTCCTACAATGAGCAGTTCTTC.

This clonotype was seen ten or more times. The chain links TRBV5-1 to TRBJ2-3; 9 nucleotides agree with TRBD1. Germline V gene sequence: CDR1 SGHRS, CDR2 YFSETQ. The CDR3 is made up of 16 amino acids. V lost 4 bases to trimming and J lost 4 bases; unmatched junction nucleotides: 10. The CDR3 is CASSPPTGGSADTQYF. In DNA form, the CDR3 reads TGCGCCAGCAGCCCACCCACAGGGGGCTCGGCAGATACGCAGTATTTT.

This clonotype occurred many times. The chain combines TRBV5-5 with TRBJ2-7, with 10 bases identical to TRBD1. J lost 2 bases, V lost 4 bases, and 9 bases had no gene match. The CDR3 length is 16 residues. Germline-derived CDR1 and CDR2 are SGHKS and YYEKEE (reference sequence). CDR3: CASSPIGGQGPYEQYF. For the CDR3, the DNA is TGTGCCAGCAGCCCCATCGGGGGACAGGGGCCCTACGAGCAGTACTTC. Complete variable domain (other parts from reference TRBV5-5 and TRBJ2-7): DAGVTQSPTHLIKTRGQQVTLRCSPISGHKSVSWYQQVLGQGPQFIFQYYEKEERGRGNFPDRFSARQFPNYSSELNVNALLLGDSALYLCASSPIGGQGPYEQYFGPGTRLTVT.

This clonotype was counted only a few times. CDR3 bases: TGTGCCAGCAGTTACTCGTCCGCGGGACTAGCGGGAGGCCAACGATACAATGAGCAGTTCTTC. Protein: CASSYSSAGLAGGQRYNEQFF. The chain has TRBV6-2 or TRBV6-3 and TRBJ2-1; TRBD2 matches at 15 bases. J lost 4 bases, V lost 0 bases, and 13 bases had no gene match. From germline, CDR1 is MNHEY and CDR2 SVGEGT. The CDR3 extends over 21 amino acids.